This passage covers 17 T cell receptor beta chains from one sample sequenced in a study of T cell clonotyping in hematopoietic cell transplantation. Method: immunoSEQ multiplex PCR; TCRdb's copy keeps in-frame clones and lacks some. The table has roughly 30,000 clones, about 83% seen once. Time point denoted: recipient sample about 28 days before transplant, after cytoreduction. Material: peripheral blood mononuclear cells, obtained before stem cell transplant. These receptors all stem from a woman between 25 and 40 years old with chronic myeloid leukemia. Some clones in this sample may be carry-over from other donors' samples.

The V and J genes are TRBV30 and TRBJ1-2, with TRBD1 matching over 8 bases. The CDR3 covers 13 residues. Trimming at V came to 7 bases and at J to 6 bases, leaving 10 bases not matched to a gene. Germline-derived CDR1 and CDR2 are GTSNPN and SVGIG (reference sequence). CDR3 residues: CASRGRGGDGYTF. In DNA form, the CDR3 reads TGTGCCTCCAGGGGGCGCGGAGGTGATGGCTACACCTTC.

This chain connects TRBV6-6 to TRBJ1-5, with unresolved D. The V gene's germline CDR1 is MNHNY and CDR2 SVGAGI (reference sequence). Trimming pared 5 bases from V and 3 bases from J, leaving 8 bases between. CDR3 size: 13 residues. The DNA of the CDR3 is TGTGCCAGCAGTGCCACACTCAATCAGCCCCAGCATTTT. Translating it yields CASSATLNQPQHF.

The chain joins TRBV5-4 to TRBJ1-1; maybe TRBD1 (6 bases). The length of the CDR3 is 15 residues. Germline assignment: CDR1 SGHNT and CDR2 YYREEE (reference sequence). Deletions cut 0 bases from V and 4 bases from J, with 13 bases between. The CDR3 DNA sequence: TGTGCCAGCAGCTTGGATGGGGGGCTCGGCACTGAAGCTTTCTTT. It is translated as CASSLDGGLGTEAFF.

The sample holds a few counts of this clone. The J gene is TRBJ1-1, the V gene TRBV30, with D unclear. CDR3 length: 10 residues. In germline, CDR1 is GTSNPN, CDR2 SVGIG (reference sequence). V was trimmed by 4 bases and J by 8 bases, leaving 8 bases between them. CDR3 sequence (DNA): TGTGCCTGGACACAGATAGAAGCTTTCTTT. This encodes CAWTQIEAFF.

As DNA, the CDR3 is TGTGCCAGTAGTATTATGGGACAGCCCTATGGCTACACCTTC. Translation gives CASSIMGQPYGYTF. J is TRBJ1-2 and V is TRBV19; 7 positions match TRBD1. Trimming at V came to 3 bases and at J to 4 bases, leaving 5 bases not matched to a gene. There are 14 residues in the CDR3. Germline loops: CDR1 LNHDA, CDR2 SQIVND (reference sequence).

This rearrangement joins TRBV28 to TRBJ1-5; D not resolved. V lost 3 bases to trimming and J lost 6 bases, with 12 bases between them. Germline values: CDR1 MDHEN, CDR2 SYDVKM. The CDR3 sequence is 14 residues long. CDR3: CASSFPLLVQPQHF. The CDR3 bases are TGTGCCAGCAGTTTCCCCCTCTTGGTTCAGCCCCAGCATTTT.

This chain links TRBV7-6 with TRBJ2-7; the match to TRBD1 covers 10 bases. The CDR3 covers 17 residues. The V gene end was trimmed by 5 bases and the J gene end by 7 bases; junction bases not matched to a gene: 17. Germline values: CDR1 SGHVS, CDR2 FNYEAQ. The chain's CDR3 is CASSPVGTGAMTREQYF. The CDR3 DNA reads TGTGCCAGCAGCCCCGTTGGGACAGGGGCCATGACACGGGAGCAGTACTTC.

DNA of the CDR3: TGTGCCAGCAGCTCCCTGGGGCAGGGCGTCTTGGTCGGGGAGCTGTTTTTT. Protein: CASSSLGQGVLVGELFF. V and J are TRBV5-6 and TRBJ2-2; TRBD1 might be the D (5 bases). V lost 3 bases, J lost 7 bases, and 22 bases lay in between. This CDR3 contains 17 residues. The germline V gene has CDR1 SGHDT and CDR2 YYEEEE.

The chain links TRBV19 to TRBJ2-3; TRBD2 aligns across 8 bases. After removal of 2 bases from V and 4 bases from J, the junction contained 5 bases not matched to a gene. CDR3 length: 15 amino acids. The germline gives CDR1 LNHDA, CDR2 SQIVND (reference sequence). As DNA, the CDR3 is TGTGCCAGTAGTATATTTGCGGGGGGCGCAGATACGCAGTATTTT. It yields the protein CASSIFAGGADTQYF.

The rearrangement joins TRBV2 to TRBJ2-3; D is uncertain. Trimming left V 10 bases short and J 1 base short, with 9 bases between. CDR3 length: 12 amino acids. Germline CDR1 SNHLY, CDR2 FYNNEI. CDR3: CATSVRTDTQYF. As DNA, the CDR3 is TGTGCCACCTCCGTACGCACAGATACGCAGTATTTT.

The chain joins TRBV19 to TRBJ1-2, with TRBD1 identical over 7 bases. Unmatched junction bases numbered 11, after V lost 6 bases and J lost 4 bases. CDR1 and CDR2 from the germline V gene are LNHDA and SQIVND (reference sequence). The CDR3 contains 15 residues. CDR3 protein: CASRISQGSTYGYTF. In DNA form, the CDR3 reads TGTGCCAGTAGGATATCACAGGGGTCTACCTATGGCTACACCTTC.

This clone has only one observation. The genes are TRBV6-6 and TRBJ2-1; D is unresolved. This CDR3 comprises 12 residues. Between the trimmed V and J ends, which lost 7 bases and 7 bases, there was a span of 11 bases. The germline V gene has CDR1 MNHNY and CDR2 SVGAGI (reference sequence). The CDR3 bases are TGTGCCAGCACCCTCGAGTCAAATGAGCAGTTCTTC. It encodes CASTLESNEQFF.

The V gene is TRBV11-1, the J gene TRBJ2-1; D remains unclear. The germline V and J ends were trimmed by 5 bases and 2 bases, with 1 base remaining between them. The CDR3 covers 11 residues. Germline V gene lookup returns CDR1 SGHAT and CDR2 FQDESV (reference sequence). DNA for the CDR3: TGTGCCAGCAGCACCTACAATGAGCAGTTCTTC. Its protein product is CASSTYNEQFF.

This clone has only a few counts. The rearrangement links TRBV19 to TRBJ1-2; D gene ambiguous. Trimming cost V 6 bases and J 0 bases, with 8 bases left between them. This CDR3 contains 13 residues. Germline-derived CDR1 and CDR2 are LNHDA and SQIVND (reference sequence). The CDR3 DNA sequence: TGTGCCAGTAGACAGAGGGCTAACTATGGCTACACCTTC. This encodes CASRQRANYGYTF.

This clone was seen only a few times. This chain connects TRBV7-9 to TRBJ2-3; D not resolved. Germline loops: CDR1 SEHNR, CDR2 FQNEAQ (reference sequence). The CDR3 has 11 residues. Trimming left V 5 bases short and J 0 bases short, with 0 bases between. The CDR3 DNA reads TGTGCCAGCAGCAGCACAGATACGCAGTATTTT. Its translation is CASSSTDTQYF.

The chain joins TRBV4-1 to TRBJ1-1; 7 bases agree with TRBD1. Germline trimming cut 1 base from V and 0 bases from J; bases unmatched to any gene: 2. Germline lookup yields CDR1 MGHRA and CDR2 YSYEKL. The CDR3 consists of 15 residues. The CDR3, as DNA: TGCGCCAGCAGCCAAGGGGACAGACTGAACACTGAAGCTTTCTTT. Translating gives CASSQGDRLNTEAFF.

The chain employs TRBV30 and TRBJ2-2, with TRBD2 matching 7 bases. The CDR3 totals 17 residues. The V segment lost 7 bases and the J segment 4 bases; nucleotides outside the gene matches: 18. Per the germline V gene, CDR1 is GTSNPN and CDR2 is SVGIG (reference sequence). CDR3 sequence: CASTKETSLDGTGELFF. The CDR3 bases are TGTGCCTCCACCAAGGAGACTAGCTTGGACGGCACCGGGGAGCTGTTTTTT.